This T cell receptor beta chain comes out of a study of OX40 agonist ivuxolimab in advanced cancers. Looking at the study overall: The costimulatory receptor OX40 (CD134) was targeted by ivuxolimab, a fully human IgG2 agonistic monoclonal antibody. The purpose of peripheral TCRbeta sequencing was to test whether ivuxolimab changed TCR sequence diversity and led to clonal T-cell expansion. The paper describes the monotherapy dose-escalation part (N ≈ 49 patients) of the phase I trial of ivuxolimab. The dose-escalation cohort was 82.7% male with a mean age of about 58 years, ranging from roughly 20 to 85. Partial responses were achieved by three dose-escalation patients, of whom one had hepatocellular carcinoma and two had cutaneous melanoma. Of the approximately 50 dose-escalation patients, hepatocellular carcinoma was present in around 20, melanoma in around 15, renal cell carcinoma in 9 and head and neck cancer in 9. Intravenous ivuxolimab was administered to patients every 2 weeks at six dose levels: 0.01, 0.1, 0.3, 1.5, 3 and 10 mg/kg. Patients were allowed to have had prior anti-PD-1, anti-PD-L1 or anti-CTLA-4 therapy, and 40% of the dose-escalation patients had been treated with checkpoint inhibitors. The study at large found these results: Which antigens the clonally expanded peripheral T cells were specific for was not determined. Low levels of normalized T-cell clonal expansion were also seen in some nonresponding patients. At doses of 0.1 to 3.0 mg/kg, clonal expansion of both CD4+ and CD8+ blood T cells was observed from baseline to week 6. In the 0.1-3.0 mg/kg groups, partial responders were among the patients with the lowest normalized peripheral clonal expansion, particularly in CD8+ T cells. On average, CD8+ T cells showed more expanded clones than CD4+ T cells after ivuxolimab.

To sequence the TCRbeta CDR3 region, genomic DNA was isolated from the sorted cells. The immunoSEQ Assay was used for sequencing of TCRbeta CDR3 regions. TCRdb holds this immuneACCESS table with in-frame rearrangements only. Some clones are missing; in checked studies, unresolved V genes explain under half, and the rest has no known cause. This sample comprises 60,000 to 65,000 clones, around 90% of them detected only once. The ten largest clones add up to around 25% of the sample. CDR3 length: 15 amino acids, cysteine to phenylalanine. Just the 45-base CDR3 DNA is kept, in frame starting at base 1. The V and J ends are trimmed by 4 bases and 2 bases, leaving 14 bases between them. In the germline V gene, CDR1 corresponds to MGHDK and CDR2 to SYGVNS. On this clone itself: Its antigen is still unknown. No much larger clone is present one base from it, and per-base qualities are unavailable.

Patients with autoimmune disease history or receiving systemic immunosuppression were excluded from the trial. Peripheral blood for TCR sequencing was collected from all dose cohorts at baseline, on cycle 4 day 1, and on cycle 7 day 1. Samples came from an open-label, multicenter, first-in-human phase I dose-escalation trial of ivuxolimab. The trial enrolled adults with locally advanced or metastatic head and neck squamous cell, hepatocellular, melanoma or renal cell carcinoma. Before TCR sequencing, CD4+ T cells and CD8+ T cells from peripheral blood were sorted into separate populations. Rearrangement joined TRBV25-1 to TRBJ2-5; D gene: possibly TRBD1, on 6 matching bases. The sequencing used CD4+ or CD8+ T cells sorted from blood, collected in a trial of the OX40 agonist ivuxolimab. This TCR came from an adult with an advanced solid tumor such as melanoma, head and neck, liver or kidney cancer. The bases read TGTGCCAGCAGTGTGGCCGAAGGGGGTCAAGAGACCCAGTACTTC. Its translation reads: CASSVAEGGQETQYF. The variable domain in full, with residues beyond the CDR3 obtained from the reference TRBV25-1 and TRBJ2-5 genes, is EADIYQTPRYLVIGTGKKITLECSQTMGHDKMYWYQQDPGMELHLIHYSYGVNSTEKGDLSSESTVSRIRTEHFPLTLESARPSHTSQYLCASSVAEGGQETQYFGPGTRLLVL.